This T cell receptor beta chain was obtained from a study of T cell changes during pregnancy in multiple sclerosis. Germline V lookup: CDR1 MGHDK, CDR2 SYGVNS. This CDR3 region has 15 residues. The trim removed 5 bases at V and 2 bases at J, leaving 6 bases unmatched. TCRdb's copy holds only in-frame clones and misses some; the assay was immunoSEQ multiplex PCR. The sample carries some 22,000 clones, roughly 87% recorded once. Material: CD8+ T cells from peripheral blood mononuclear cells, obtained after pregnancy. The sequence came from a female donor with multiple sclerosis, enrolled in a pregnancy study. The V and J genes are TRBV25-1 and TRBJ1-1; 9 bases align to TRBD1. CDR3 amino acids: CASSPRTGVNTEAFF. CDR3 sequence (DNA): TGTGCCAGCAGTCCCCGGACAGGGGTTAACACTGAAGCTTTCTTT.